This entry lists 25 T cell receptor beta chains sequenced from one sample in a study of cytomegalovirus exposure and HLA in healthy donors. With 60 Vbeta and 13 Jbeta primers, the PCR was carried out. The data were produced by immunoSEQ multiplex PCR, yet TCRdb's version contains in-frame clones alone and is incomplete. The sample gives approximately 160,000 clones, roughly four fifths of which show up once; around 5% is in the top ten. Sequencing was done on a sample of PBMCs. The receptors stem from a man younger than 35 in good health and CMV-seronegative.

In this sample, this clone turned up once. This chain connects TRBV27 to TRBJ2-7, with 9 bases matching TRBD1. Per germline, CDR1 MNHEY and CDR2 SMNVEV (reference sequence). This CDR3 contains 14 residues. V shed 6 bases and J 0 bases; nucleotides not matched to a gene: 3. Here the CDR3 reads CASRTGGSSYEQYF. The CDR3, as DNA: TGTGCCAGCAGAACAGGGGGCAGCTCCTACGAGCAGTACTTC.

This chain connects TRBV5-8 to TRBJ2-2, with D possibly TRBD1 on 5 matching bases. The CDR3 runs to 14 residues. With 2 bases removed from V and 3 bases from J, the gap between germline ends came to 8 bases. Germline V gives CDR1 SGHTS, CDR2 YDEGEE. The CDR3 nucleotides are TGTGCCAGCAGCTTACAGGTCGACACCGGGGAGCTGTTTTTT. Translation: CASSLQVDTGELFF.

V and J are TRBV27 and TRBJ1-5; no definite D call. The CDR3 consists of 13 residues. Germline CDR1 reads MNHEY; CDR2 reads SMNVEV (reference sequence). The ends were cut back, 2 bases at V and 7 bases at J, with 9 bases in the middle. For the CDR3, the DNA is TGTGCCAGCAGTTTAGCGAGGGAACAGCCCCAGCATTTT. It is translated as CASSLAREQPQHF.

The V call is TRBV7-9, the J call TRBJ2-5, with D possibly being TRBD1 (6 bases). The V end lost 4 bases, the J end lost 4 bases, and 16 bases lay between the germline ends. The CDR3 totals 15 residues. CDR1 is SEHNR, CDR2 FQNEAQ, per germline (reference sequence). This chain's CDR3 is CASSSNNREIETQYF. CDR3 DNA sequence: TGTGCCAGCAGCTCTAACAACAGGGAAATAGAGACCCAGTACTTC. Full variable domain (missing parts from reference TRBV7-9 and TRBJ2-5): DTGVSQNPRHKITKRGQNVTFRCDPISEHNRLYWYRQTLGQGPEFLTYFQNEAQLEKSRLLSDRFSAERPKGSFSTLEIQRTEQGDSAMYLCASSSNNREIETQYFGPGTRLLVL.

A remark on this clone: Germline is not matched at one junction end, which may reflect a read error. The chain links TRBV7-9 to TRBJ1-1; tentative D call: TRBD1 (6 bases). Germline V gives CDR1 SEHNR, CDR2 FQNEAQ (reference sequence). The CDR3 spans 16 residues. The CDR3 bases are TGTTCCAGCAGCCCAAAAACCGACAGGATGAACACTGAAGCTTTCTTT. Translating it yields CSSSPKTDRMNTEAFF.

The chain recombines TRBV11-2 with TRBJ2-2; the D gene is possibly TRBD1 (5 bases). This CDR3 is 14 amino acids long. Trimming took off 0 bases at V and 6 bases at J, with 8 bases between the two ends. Germline V gene lookup returns CDR1 SGHAT and CDR2 FQNNGV. CDR3 amino acids: CASSLDRTSGELFF. CDR3 DNA sequence: TGTGCCAGCAGCTTAGATAGGACATCCGGGGAGCTGTTTTTT.

The chain joins TRBV19 to TRBJ2-7, with D maybe TRBD2 (7 bases). Deletions cut 6 bases from V and 2 bases from J, with 11 bases between. Germline V gene data show CDR1 as LNHDA and CDR2 as SQIVND (reference sequence). This CDR3 is built from 13 residues. The CDR3 coding sequence is TGTGCCAGTAGCGGCGGGGGCACCTACGAGCAGTACTTC. It codes for CASSGGGTYEQYF.

V gene TRBV11-2 combines with J gene TRBJ2-7, with 7 bases fitting TRBD2. J was trimmed by 3 bases and V by 7 bases; bases with no gene match: 12. CDR1 and CDR2 (germline): SGHAT, FQNNGV. The length of the CDR3 is 15 residues. The CDR3 protein is CASTPPGGQLYEQYF. The CDR3 DNA follows: TGTGCCAGCACTCCCCCGGGGGGTCAACTCTACGAGCAGTACTTC.

This chain joins TRBV6-6 and TRBJ2-5, with 7 bases aligning to TRBD2. Judging by the DNA end, TRBJ2-7 fits better; the J call may be wrong. There are 14 residues in the CDR3. Germline V gene lookup returns CDR1 MNHNY and CDR2 SVGAGI (reference sequence). In DNA, the CDR3 is TGTGCCAGCACCCCCCTAGCGGCCCCCTACGAGCAGTACTTC. This encodes CASTPLAAPYEQYF.

A few counts support this clone. The chain carries TRBV20-1 and TRBJ2-5; weak D call: TRBD1 (5 bases). The CDR3 extends over 11 amino acids. Looked up from germline, CDR1 is DFQATT and CDR2 is SNEGSKA (reference sequence). Trimming left V 7 bases short and J 5 bases short, with 11 bases between. The CDR3 coding sequence is TGCAGTGGCCAGGGTCCCGAGACCCAGTACTTC. As protein: CSGQGPETQYF.

V gene TRBV29-1 combines with J gene TRBJ2-3; 7 nucleotides match TRBD2. The CDR3 runs 13 residues. From germline, CDR1 is SQVTM and CDR2 ANQGSEA. With 5 bases clipped from V and 2 bases from J, the junction kept 4 bases outside the gene matches. CDR3: CSVNSGNTDTQYF. For the CDR3, the DNA is TGCAGCGTTAACAGCGGGAACACAGATACGCAGTATTTT.

This chain links TRBV5-1 with TRBJ2-5; no clear D gene. This CDR3 has 11 residues. V was shortened by 6 bases and J by 9 bases, with 12 bases between the two germline ends. Germline assignment: CDR1 SGHRS and CDR2 YFSETQ. CDR3 region: CASNTVFAQYF. Written as DNA, the CDR3 is TGCGCCAGCAATACTGTATTCGCCCAGTACTTC.

V is TRBV7-2 and J is TRBJ1-2; no reliable D call. Germline-derived CDR1 and CDR2 are SGHTA and FQGNSA. V lost 0 bases to trimming and J lost 3 bases, with 8 bases between them. The CDR3 contains 14 residues. CDR3 in DNA: TGTGCCAGCAGCTTAGCGCGGGAAGACTATGGCTACACCTTC. Translation gives CASSLAREDYGYTF.

The chain uses TRBV7-9 and TRBJ2-5; a possible D gene is TRBD1 (5 bases). The CDR3 is 16 residues long. Germline-derived CDR1 and CDR2 are SEHNR and FQNEAQ (reference sequence). V was trimmed by 7 bases and J by 4 bases, leaving 22 bases between them. CDR3 loop: CASKPDRAGIVETQYF. In nucleotides, the CDR3 is TGTGCCAGCAAGCCCGATAGGGCAGGGATCGTAGAGACCCAGTACTTC. The full variable domain, its missing parts supplied by reference TRBV7-9 and TRBJ2-5, is DTGVSQNPRHKITKRGQNVTFRCDPISEHNRLYWYRQTLGQGPEFLTYFQNEAQLEKSRLLSDRFSAERPKGSFSTLEIQRTEQGDSAMYLCASKPDRAGIVETQYFGPGTRLLVL.

The rearrangement links TRBV4-1 to TRBJ1-5; D remains ambiguous. Germline V gene lookup returns CDR1 MGHRA and CDR2 YSYEKL. The CDR3 runs to 14 residues. V lost 1 base and J lost 5, with 9 bases in between. Here the CDR3 reads CASSQGRGYQPQHF. The CDR3, as DNA: TGCGCCAGCAGCCAAGGTAGAGGGTATCAGCCCCAGCATTTT.

The rearrangement uses TRBV4-1 and TRBJ1-5; D not certain. There are 14 residues in the CDR3. Trimming stripped 0 bases from V and 4 bases from J, with 7 bases between. Germline V gene sequence: CDR1 MGHRA, CDR2 YSYEKL. CDR3 DNA: TGCGCCAGCAGCCAAGACGGAGCTAATCAGCCCCAGCATTTT. It specifies CASSQDGANQPQHF.

The gene calls are TRBV6-1 and TRBJ1-6, with TRBD1 as a possible D gene (6 bases). This CDR3 region has 16 residues. Germline CDR1 MNHNS, CDR2 SASEGT. Trimming pared 1 base from V and 7 bases from J, leaving 14 bases between. The CDR3 spells CASSEEFGRGNSPLHF. The CDR3 DNA is TGTGCCAGCAGTGAAGAGTTTGGCAGGGGAAATTCACCCCTCCACTTT.

This chain uses TRBV4-1 with TRBJ1-1; weak D call: TRBD1 (6 bases). The CDR3 contains 16 residues. The ends were cut back, 3 bases at V and 1 base at J, with 15 bases in the middle. Germline V gene sequence: CDR1 MGHRA, CDR2 YSYEKL. The CDR3 reads CASSHPQGHSNTEAFF. For the CDR3, the DNA is TGCGCCAGCAGCCACCCTCAGGGACACTCGAACACTGAAGCTTTCTTT.

The chain combines TRBV11-3 with TRBJ2-5, with D possibly TRBD2 on 7 matching bases. The CDR3 has 16 residues. Looked up from germline, CDR1 is SGHNT and CDR2 is YENEEA. The V end was cut by 6 bases, the J end by 5 bases, with 22 bases between. DNA for the CDR3: TGTGCCAGCAGACGCTCCGATGGGGGGGCGCCGGAGACCCAGTACTTC. Its protein is CASRRSDGGAPETQYF.

The V and J genes are TRBV6-5 and TRBJ1-5; 9 positions agree with TRBD1. The trim removed 6 bases at V and 3 bases at J, leaving 6 bases unmatched. The CDR3 is 15 residues long. From germline, CDR1 is MNHEY and CDR2 SVGAGI. For the CDR3, the DNA is TGTGCCAGCAGACCACAGGGGGCATTCAATCAGCCCCAGCATTTT. It translates to CASRPQGAFNQPQHF.

The V call is TRBV6-4, the J call TRBJ2-2, with 9 bases fitting TRBD1. The CDR3 is 17 residues long. V was pared by 8 bases and J by 1 base, with 11 bases of the junction left unmatched. Germline CDR1 and CDR2: MRHNA and SNTAGT. In nucleotides, the CDR3 is TGTGCCAGCTGGGACAGGGCTTCAACCTTGAACACCGGGGAGCTGTTTTTT. Translated: CASWDRASTLNTGELFF.

V is TRBV5-4 and J is TRBJ1-2, with D tentatively TRBD1 (6 bases). Deletions cut 4 bases from V and 2 bases from J, with 12 bases between. Germline loops: CDR1 SGHNT, CDR2 YYREEE (reference sequence). This CDR3 spans 14 amino acids. The chain's CDR3 is CASSPNRENYGYTF. The DNA for the CDR3 is TGTGCCAGCAGCCCTAACAGGGAAAACTATGGCTACACCTTC.

V is TRBV5-1 and J is TRBJ1-1; 8 nucleotides line up with TRBD1. Germline V gives CDR1 SGHRS, CDR2 YFSETQ. Trimming cost V 3 bases and J 2 bases; bases outside gene matches: 3. CDR3 length: 14 amino acids. CDR3 bases: TGCGCCAGCAGCTCCGGACAGGGAAACACTGAAGCTTTCTTT. Its protein product is CASSSGQGNTEAFF. The full variable domain, in which reference TRBV5-1 and TRBJ1-1 provide the parts outside the CDR3, is KAGVTQTPRYLIKTRGQQVTLSCSPISGHRSVSWYQQTPGQGLQFLFEYFSETQRNKGNFPGRFSGRQFSNSRSEMNVSTLELGDSALYLCASSSGQGNTEAFFGQGTRLTVV.

V and J are TRBV7-9 and TRBJ1-4; no reliable D call. Trimming took 5 bases from V and 11 from J, leaving 12 bases between them. The CDR3 extends over 12 amino acids. CDR1 is SEHNR, CDR2 FQNEAQ, per germline (reference sequence). The CDR3 sequence is CASSPINEKLFF. The CDR3, as DNA: TGTGCCAGCAGCCCAATCAACGAGAAACTGTTTTTT.

In its sample, this clone was seen a few times. V gene TRBV10-1 combines with J gene TRBJ1-1, with D maybe TRBD1 (5 bases). Germline V gives CDR1 WNHNN, CDR2 SYGVQD (reference sequence). The V gene lost 3 bases and the J gene lost 1 base, with 12 bases spanning the gap. This CDR3 has 15 amino acids. CDR3 region: CASSEKGMGNTEAFF. In DNA form, the CDR3 reads TGCGCCAGCAGTGAAAAGGGGATGGGGAACACTGAAGCTTTCTTT.